These T cell receptor beta chains were read from a single sample in a study of T cell responses to AZD1222 COVID-19 vaccine. Data came from immunoSEQ multiplex PCR; TCRdb stores just in-frame clones and leaves some out. The data contain about 160,000 clones, about 92% of them seen just once; the ten biggest clones take up about 4.6%. The starting material was peripheral blood, obtained on day 0 of MenACWY control vaccination. These receptors all come from an adult in good health. CDR3s include the opening cysteine and the closing phenylalanine or tryptophan. Fields, in order: clone size, V gene, D gene, J gene, CDR3 DNA, CDR3 protein. A D gene is named only where the DNA matches it firmly. Rows may omit the clone size; those that give it use once, few, many or a size class.

>-|TRBV18|-|TRBJ1-1
TGTGCCAGCTTAGCCGGGCAGTGGAACACTGAAGCTTTCTTT
CASLAGQWNTEAFF
>-|TRBV6-4|TRBD1|TRBJ1-5
TGTGCCAGCAGACGCGACAGGGATAGCAATCAGCCCCAGCATTTT
CASRRDRDSNQPQHF
>-|TRBV7-9|TRBD2|TRBJ2-1
TGTGCCAGCAGCCGACCGACTAGCGGCCGTAGCTCCTACAATGAGCAGTTCTTC
CASSRPTSGRSSYNEQFF
>-|TRBV6-6|-|TRBJ1-1
TGTGCCAGCAGTTCCCTGGGCACTGAAGCTTTCTTT
CASSSLGTEAFF
>once|TRBV11-3|TRBD1|TRBJ2-7
TGTGCCAGCGGGGGACAGAACGAGCAGTACTTC
CASGGQNEQYF
>-|TRBV11-3|-|TRBJ2-5
TGTGCCAGCAGCTTAGAAACCCGGGAGACCCAGTACTTC
CASSLETRETQYF
>-|TRBV6-6|TRBD2|TRBJ2-7
TGTGCCAGCAGTTGGACTAGCGGGAGTGGCGAGCAGTACTTC
CASSWTSGSGEQYF
>-|TRBV11-2|-|TRBJ2-1
TGTGCCAGCAGCCCCCTTCTTAGGTTGCGGAATGAGCAGTTCTTC
CASSPLLRLRNEQFF
>-|TRBV6-5|TRBD1|TRBJ1-1
TGTGCCAGCAGAGCCGGACAGGGGGGAAGGACTGAAGCTTTCTTT
CASRAGQGGRTEAFF
>-|TRBV5-4|TRBD1|TRBJ1-2
TGTGCCAGCAGCGGGACAGGGGGCGCCGGCTACACCTTC
CASSGTGGAGYTF
>once|TRBV5-1|TRBD1|TRBJ1-1
TGCGCCAGCAGCTTGTCTGCCGGGACAGGGGTTAGGGGCACTGAAGCTTTCTTT
CASSLSAGTGVRGTEAFF
>-|TRBV11-3|-|TRBJ1-1
TGTGCCAGCAGCTTTAACCCGAACACTGAAGCTTTCTTT
CASSFNPNTEAFF
>-|TRBV25-1|-|TRBJ1-1
TGTGCCAGCAGTGAATCCCGGGCGACTGAAGCTTTCTTT
CASSESRATEAFF
>few|TRBV28|-|TRBJ1-6
TGTGCCAGCAGTCCCCCGAGAGGTGGCCTCCACTTT
CASSPPRGGLHF
>once|TRBV30|-|TRBJ1-3
TGTGCCTGGAGTGAATCCACCCAACTCTCTGGAAACACCATATATTTT
CAWSESTQLSGNTIYF
>-|TRBV6-2/TRBV6-3|-|TRBJ1-1
TGTGCCAGCAGTTACAGGGGGAACACTGAAGCTTTCTTT
CASSYRGNTEAFF
>-|TRBV5-4|-|TRBJ1-1
TGTGCCAGCAGCCTGGATGGCAGGCAGAACACTGAAGCTTTCTTT
CASSLDGRQNTEAFF
>-|TRBV7-2|-|TRBJ1-2
TGTGCCAGCAGCTTAGCGGCGGGGCCGTATGGCTACACCTTC
CASSLAAGPYGYTF
>-|TRBV10-2|-|TRBJ2-5
TGCGCCAGCAGTGAACACAGGGCATTGGGAGAGACCCAGTACTTC
CASSEHRALGETQYF